Below are 25 T cell receptor beta chains sequenced from a single sample in a study of shared clonotypes between healthy human individuals. Naive CD8 cells lacked CD45RO, underwent positive selection for CCR7 and left out terminally differentiated effector memory CD45RA+ cells. Using immunoSEQ multiplex PCR, the repertoire was profiled, and TCRdb retains in-frame clones only, with some absent. The sample has about 2.1 million clones, about 93% seen once; the top ten hold around 1.7%. Sequencing was carried out using naive CD8+ T cells from PBMCs. The source of these receptors is a man between 18 and 29 years old in good health. Some clones in this sample may be carry-over from other donors' samples.

This sequence joins TRBV23-1 and TRBJ2-4; no firm D call. TRBV23-1 has ORF status, its function being uncertain. Trimming cost V 4 bases and J 1 base, with 5 bases left between them. The CDR3 is 13 amino acids. The CDR3 DNA reads TGCGCCAGCAGTCGTCCTGCCAAAAACATTCAGTACTTC. Translated, it gives CASSRPAKNIQYF.

The chain carries TRBV30 and TRBJ1-1; no reliable D call. The CDR3 runs 17 residues. V was pared by 0 bases and J by 0 bases, with 17 bases between. In germline, CDR1 is GTSNPN, CDR2 SVGIG (reference sequence). CDR3 loop: CAWSVGRFKILNTEAFF. The CDR3 DNA is TGTGCCTGGAGTGTAGGTAGATTTAAAATATTGAACACTGAAGCTTTCTTT.

This rearrangement joins TRBV28 to TRBJ2-7; D is unclear. The CDR3 is 16 residues long. Germline-derived CDR1 and CDR2 are MDHEN and SYDVKM. Trimming stripped 2 bases from V and 5 bases from J, with 19 bases between. The CDR3 sequence: CASSLGYPNQGDEQYF. The DNA for the CDR3 is TGTGCCAGCAGTTTAGGATACCCGAACCAAGGTGACGAGCAGTACTTC.

J is TRBJ2-3 and V is TRBV7-9; D gene unclear. Germline V gene data show CDR1 as SEHNR and CDR2 as FQNEAQ (reference sequence). CDR3 size: 13 residues. The ends were cut back, 5 bases at V and 2 bases at J, with 8 bases in the middle. CDR3 in amino acids: CASSEFVTDTQYF. The CDR3 bases are TGTGCCAGCAGCGAATTTGTCACAGATACGCAGTATTTT.

V is TRBV2 and J is TRBJ1-5; D gene unclear. CDR1 and CDR2 from the germline V gene are SNHLY and FYNNEI. V was cut by 6 bases and J by 1 base, with 13 bases left in between. The CDR3 covers 15 residues. This CDR3 reads CASRDWTGSNQPQHF. CDR3 DNA: TGTGCCAGCAGGGATTGGACGGGGAGCAATCAGCCCCAGCATTTT.

The V gene is TRBV5-6, the J gene TRBJ2-7, with no clear D. CDR1 SGHDT and CDR2 YYEEEE come from the germline V gene. CDR3 length equals 13 residues. Trimming removed 1 base from V and 9 bases from J, with 14 bases in between. The CDR3: CASSLNLGGRQYF. The CDR3 DNA reads as TGTGCCAGCAGCTTGAATCTTGGTGGGCGGCAGTACTTC.

This chain connects TRBV7-9 to TRBJ2-2; D is uncertain. This CDR3 is 17 amino acids long. V lost 8 bases and J 0 bases, leaving 19 bases between the germline ends. The germline gives CDR1 SEHNR, CDR2 FQNEAQ (reference sequence). The CDR3 coding sequence is TGTGCCAGCCCCCCTAGGGTCGGAAACCCGAACACCGGGGAGCTGTTTTTT. Amino acid sequence: CASPPRVGNPNTGELFF.

This chain's CDR3 is CASSLGSPDQWIDTQYF. The DNA of the CDR3 is TGTGCCAGCAGCTTAGGCTCTCCGGACCAGTGGATAGATACGCAGTATTTT. V gene TRBV13 combines with J gene TRBJ2-3; D unclear. The germline gives CDR1 PRHDT, CDR2 FYEKMQ (reference sequence). The CDR3 sequence is 17 residues long. Deletions cut 0 bases from V and 5 bases from J, with 18 bases between. Filled out from reference TRBV13 and TRBJ2-3, the complete variable domain reads AAGVIQSPRHLIKEKRETATLKCYPIPRHDTVYWYQQGPGQDPQFLISFYEKMQSDKGSIPDRFSAQQFSDYHSELNMSSLELGDSALYFCASSLGSPDQWIDTQYFGPGTRLTVL.

The V call is TRBV27, the J call TRBJ2-7; 8 positions match TRBD2. Germline V lookup: CDR1 MNHEY, CDR2 SMNVEV (reference sequence). V trimming: 5 bases; J trimming: 7 bases; junction bases outside the gene matches: 16. This CDR3 spans 16 amino acids. Written as DNA, the CDR3 is TGTGCCAGCAGTATCGGCCCGGGAGGGGGGGTTTGGGAGCAGTACTTC. This encodes CASSIGPGGGVWEQYF.

The chain employs TRBV27 and TRBJ2-1, with a tentative D call TRBD1 (6 bases). Germline CDR1 reads MNHEY; CDR2 reads SMNVEV (reference sequence). This CDR3 has 15 residues. Trimming left V 7 bases short and J 1 base short, with 14 bases between. In nucleotides, the CDR3 is TGTGCCAGCACCCCGGGACACCCGTCCTACAATGAGCAGTTCTTC. Translating gives CASTPGHPSYNEQFF.

CDR3 DNA: TGTGCCAGCAGTCTACTAACTAATGAAAAACTGTTTTTT. Its protein is CASSLLTNEKLFF. The V call is TRBV27, the J call TRBJ1-4; D unresolved. V was pared by 5 bases and J by 1 base, with 5 bases between. Germline V lookup: CDR1 MNHEY, CDR2 SMNVEV (reference sequence). CDR3 size: 13 residues.

For this clone: The junction departs from germline at one end; a sequencing error may be responsible. The J gene is TRBJ2-7, the V gene TRBV4-1, with D hard to call. This CDR3 comprises 11 residues. The germline V gene has CDR1 MGHRA and CDR2 YSYEKL. The CDR3 nucleotides are TGCGCCAGCAGCCAAGGTTCCGAGGAGTACTTC. This translates into CASSQGSEEYF.

The V gene is TRBV29-1, the J gene TRBJ1-2; 11 nucleotides agree with TRBD1. V lost 7 bases and J lost 6; bases outside the gene matches: 4. The CDR3 spans 12 residues. Germline CDR1 is SQVTM and CDR2 is ANQGSEA. In DNA, the CDR3 is TGCAGCGCCCGGACAGGGGGCGATGGCTACACCTTC. It specifies CSARTGGDGYTF.

The rearrangement uses TRBV6-4 and TRBJ2-5, with D unclear. CDR3 length: 16 residues. V lost 7 bases and J lost 2, with 20 bases in between. The germline CDR1 and CDR2 sequences are MRHNA and SNTAGT. CDR3 coding DNA: TGTGCCAGCACCCAACCTATTAATCTCTTGCAAGAGACCCAGTACTTC. This translates into CASTQPINLLQETQYF.

The CDR3 is CASSSREGFRCEGVYNEQFF. CDR3 bases: TGTGCCAGCAGCTCTAGGGAGGGATTTAGGTGTGAGGGGGTCTACAATGAGCAGTTCTTC. J is TRBJ2-1 and V is TRBV11-3; D possibly corresponds to TRBD2 (7 bases). Trimming removed 4 bases at V and 3 bases at J, with 28 bases between. Germline V lookup: CDR1 SGHNT, CDR2 YENEEA. The CDR3 loop spans 20 amino acids.

This clone appeared a single time. The chain links TRBV4-3 to TRBJ2-1; 8 bases match TRBD1. The CDR3 runs to 16 residues. Germline CDR1 is LGHNA and CDR2 is YSLEER. After removal of 4 bases from V and 6 bases from J, the junction contained 11 bases not matched to a gene. The CDR3 nucleotides read TGCGCCAGCAGCCTTAAACAGGGGGGCAAAACCAATGAGCAGTTCTTC. This gives the protein CASSLKQGGKTNEQFF.

This clone was detected once. This chain links TRBV5-6 with TRBJ2-2; TRBD1 matches at 7 bases. The length of the CDR3 is 15 residues. Per germline, CDR1 SGHDT and CDR2 YYEEEE. After removal of 1 base from V and 3 bases from J, the junction contained 3 bases not matched to a gene. CDR3 sequence (DNA): TGTGCCAGCAGCTTGCGGGACAGCTACACCGGGGAGCTGTTTTTT. As protein: CASSLRDSYTGELFF.

The chain employs TRBV7-6 and TRBJ1-2, with D unresolved. Trimming cost V 5 bases and J 3 bases, with 10 bases left between them. The CDR3 spans 13 residues. Germline-derived CDR1 and CDR2 are SGHVS and FNYEAQ. The DNA for the CDR3 is TGTGCCAGCAGCCCCGGCGAGTACTATGGCTACACCTTC. Translated, it gives CASSPGEYYGYTF.

This chain joins TRBV28 and TRBJ2-4, with TRBD2 matching 13 bases. V lost 6 bases, J lost 6 bases, and 8 bases stayed unmatched. The CDR3 has 16 residues. In germline, CDR1 is MDHEN, CDR2 SYDVKM. The CDR3 is CASSPIRLAGGNIQYF. CDR3 coding DNA: TGTGCCAGCAGCCCCATTAGACTAGCGGGAGGAAACATTCAGTACTTC.

As concerns this clone: Other DNA sequences in this sample translate to the same CDR3. The chain has TRBV5-1 and TRBJ2-7; perhaps D is TRBD1 or TRBD2 (5 bases each). The CDR3 sequence is 15 residues long. Per the germline V gene, CDR1 is SGHRS and CDR2 is YFSETQ. V lost 0 bases and J lost 2, with 12 bases in between. Here the CDR3 DNA reads TGCGCCAGCAGCTTGGCCCGGGACGGGGCCTACGAGCAGTACTTC. Translated: CASSLARDGAYEQYF.

V is TRBV4-1 and J is TRBJ2-7; a weak D match, TRBD2 (5 bases). V dropped 2 bases and J dropped 3 bases, with 20 bases sitting between them. The CDR3 totals 17 residues. Per the germline V gene, CDR1 is MGHRA and CDR2 is YSYEKL. The CDR3 loop reads CASSQKGEGLGIYEQYF. The CDR3 DNA sequence: TGCGCCAGCAGCCAAAAAGGAGAAGGACTGGGGATCTACGAGCAGTACTTC.

There are a few counts of this clone. The chain links TRBV6-1 to TRBJ2-2, with 10 nucleotides matching TRBD1. V lost 11 bases and J lost 6; bases outside the gene matches: 6. The V gene's germline CDR1 is MNHNS and CDR2 SASEGT. The CDR3 consists of 13 residues. The CDR3 nucleotides are TGTGCCGGGGGGACAGGGGACCCCGGGGAGCTGTTTTTT. The encoded protein is CAGGTGDPGELFF.

The CDR3 spells CASSSGFTYNEQFF. The DNA for the CDR3 is TGTGCCAGCAGCTCGGGGTTCACCTACAATGAGCAGTTCTTC. The chain employs TRBV27 and TRBJ2-1; possibly TRBD2 for D (5 bases). Germline V gene data show CDR1 as MNHEY and CDR2 as SMNVEV (reference sequence). This CDR3 has 14 residues. V lost 6 bases, J lost 2 bases, and 11 bases lay in between.

The V and J genes are TRBV19 and TRBJ2-7; 7 bases align to TRBD1. The CDR3 extends over 13 amino acids. Germline CDR1 LNHDA, CDR2 SQIVND (reference sequence). Germline trimming cut 3 bases from V and 3 bases from J; bases unmatched to any gene: 2. CDR3 DNA: TGTGCCAGTAGTATGGGACAGAACTACGAGCAGTACTTC. Protein: CASSMGQNYEQYF.

This clone was picked up one time. The J gene is TRBJ2-5, the V gene TRBV5-8; TRBD1 matches 7 bases. The length of the CDR3 is 14 residues. Trimming at V came to 2 bases and at J to 5 bases, leaving 6 bases not matched to a gene. Germline V CDR1 and CDR2: SGHTS, YDEGEE. The CDR3 spells CASSFRQGGETQYF. As DNA, the CDR3 is TGTGCCAGCAGCTTCCGACAGGGTGGTGAGACCCAGTACTTC.